This T cell receptor (beta chain) was sequenced in a study of shared clonotypes between healthy human individuals. V gave up 5 bases and J gave up 2 bases; unmatched junction bases: 9. In germline, CDR1 is SNHLY, CDR2 FYNNEI. The CDR3 consists of 16 residues. Sequencing used immunoSEQ multiplex PCR; TCRdb keeps in-frame clones, though not all of them. This sample has approximately 2,000,000 clones, with 85% to 95% found just once. The specimen sequenced was naive CD4+ T cells from PBMCs. This sample's subset: CD45RA+ positively selected. V gene TRBV2 combines with J gene TRBJ2-1; TRBD1 matches at 7 bases. The receptor's source is a man aged 18 to 30 in good health. Some clones in this sample may be carry-over from other donors' samples. The DNA for the CDR3 is TGTGCCAGCAGTCCAAGGAGAGGGGGCGCCTACAATGAGCAGTTCTTC. Translating gives CASSPRRGGAYNEQFF.